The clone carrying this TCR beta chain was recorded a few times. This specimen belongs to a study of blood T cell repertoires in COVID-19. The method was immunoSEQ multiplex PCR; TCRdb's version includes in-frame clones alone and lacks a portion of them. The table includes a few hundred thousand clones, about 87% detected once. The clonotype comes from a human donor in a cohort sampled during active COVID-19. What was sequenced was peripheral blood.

CDR3 region: CASSLGSGKSLEAFF. The DNA for the CDR3 is TGTGCCAGCAGCCTAGGTTCAGGAAAATCGTTGGAAGCTTTCTTT. This chain connects TRBV7-9 to TRBJ1-1; D remains unclear. V lost 5 bases and J 8 bases, leaving 21 bases between the germline ends. The CDR3 totals 15 residues. Germline CDR1 SEHNR, CDR2 FQNEAQ (reference sequence).